This TCR beta chain was profiled in a study of T cells after yellow fever vaccination. In germline, CDR1 is MGHDK, CDR2 SYGVNS. Trimming shortened V by 3 bases and J by 0 bases, and 11 bases separated the two germline ends. This CDR3 contains 16 residues. Making TCR cDNA involved 5'RACE template switching, which added UMIs and a universal primer site. TCRdb independently ran MiXCR on the 5' RACE reads; one entry per CDR3 protein. The repertoire has hundreds of thousands of distinct CDR3 sequences, approximately 3.8% of them found once; the top ten carry roughly a quarter. The gene calls are TRBV25-1 and TRBJ2-2; maybe TRBD2 (5 bases). The sample in question was PBMCs, obtained on the day of the yellow fever booster vaccination. The TCR originated in a man between 18 and 35 years old who received the YFV17D yellow fever vaccine. Written as DNA, the CDR3 is TGTGCCAGCAGTGACTCCCGGACTGCGAACACCGGGGAGCTGTTTTTT. It specifies CASSDSRTANTGELFF.